The clone carrying this T cell receptor beta chain has only a few counts. Antigen: not known. This entry comes from a study of cytomegalovirus exposure and HLA in healthy donors. Across the whole study: HLA-typed donors contributed some 87 million unique TCRs, which were held in an early data release. Of about 390 genotyped donors, around 86% grouped in the Caucasian-associated ancestry cluster.

Overall study results and limits: A missense DCLRE1C variant was associated with V- and J-gene trimming of TCR beta chains in a later analysis, and an independent cohort replicated the association. Highly shared variants forming one cluster were likely a sequencing artifact.

CDR3 length: 16 amino acids. V lost 2 bases and J lost 4; bases outside the gene matches: 4. CDR1 is SGHNT and CDR2 is YENEEA in the germline V gene. The PCR ran on 60 Vbeta and 13 Jbeta primers. TCRdb's table, derived via immunoSEQ multiplex PCR, lists solely in-frame clones and lacks some. Seen here are 100,000 or so clones, approximately 70% observed once, and the top ten hold 2% to 2.5%. The chain is built from TRBV11-3 and TRBJ2-1, with 11 bases fitting TRBD2. The sample comprised PBMCs. The receptor comes from a middle-aged man in good health and CMV-seronegative. The DNA for the CDR3 is TGTGCCAGCAGCTTACTTAGCGGGGGGGGGTACAATGAGCAGTTCTTC. It specifies CASSLLSGGGYNEQFF.